This T cell receptor (beta chain) came from a study of PD-L1 blockade in urothelial cancer. Whole-study context: Prior chemotherapy ranged from 0 to 3 regimens per patient. The authors examined blood 3 weeks (second dose) and 6 weeks after treatment start.

As for time point: pretreatment peripheral blood. Samples were collected from each patient before treatment and during treatment. Each patient gave between 1 and 8 of them in total. The templates were synthetic TCR analogs, and they were spiked into each PCR. Only in-frame clones appear in the TCRdb table, and some are missing; sequencing was by immunoSEQ multiplex PCR. Of 130,000 or so clones in the sample, approximately 88% were seen once. The sequence was obtained from a man aged 50 to 60 with urothelial cancer. This sample comprised PBMCs, obtained around atezolizumab (anti-PD-L1) treatment.

CDR3 in DNA: TGTGCCAGTAGTAGAGGACAGTCATCTAACTATGGCTACACCTTC. Translation: CASSRGQSSNYGYTF. V is TRBV19 and J is TRBJ1-2; D possibly corresponds to TRBD1 (6 bases). The CDR3 length is 15 residues. Germline V gives CDR1 LNHDA, CDR2 SQIVND (reference sequence). Trimming stripped 4 bases from V and 0 bases from J, with 12 bases between.